These 10 T cell receptor beta chains were sequenced from one sample in a study of molecular identifiers for immune sequencing clone quantification (dated by TCRdb to between 2018 and 2020). Libraries came from PCR. Reads for this sample came from an Illumina HiSeq 4000. Clones were called with MiXCR by TCRdb after fastp trimmed the public reads at Q25, and only in-frame beta chains were retained. For every CDR3 protein sequence, its rows merge into one entry that carries the most common genes and DNA. The sample contains about 65,000 distinct CDR3 sequences, under 20% of them found a single time. In total, the top ten clones hold 1.3% to 1.5% of the sample. Input material: naive CD8+ T cells from blood, with Jurkat cell RNA spiked in. This specimen's cell subset or site label, per the study, means: FACS-sorted CD8+CD4-CCR7+CD45RA+ naive T cells. These receptors were taken from a human donor in good health. Some libraries in this study had Jurkat cell RNA spiked in.

This clonotype has a handful of counts. An end of the junction differs from the germline gene, which may be a read error. The V and J genes are TRBV28 and TRBJ2-7; 11 bases match TRBD2. Per germline, CDR1 MDHEN and CDR2 SYDVKM. The CDR3 is made up of 15 amino acids. Here the CDR3 reads CASSVIAGGSYGQYF. The CDR3, as DNA: TGTGCCAGCAGTGTAATAGCGGGAGGGTCCTACGGGCAGTACTTC.

As regards this clonotype: A much larger clone differs by one base, so this may be a read error. The V call is TRBV7-9, the J call TRBJ2-1; D is perhaps TRBD1 or TRBD2 (5 bases each). Germline assignment: CDR1 SEHNR and CDR2 FQNEAQ (reference sequence). Deletions cut 5 bases from V and 0 bases from J, with 8 bases between. The CDR3 has 14 amino acids. CDR3 nucleotides: TGTGCCAGCAGCCCAGGGAGCTCCTACAATGAGCAGTTCTTC. This sequence encodes CASSPGSSYNEQFF.

This clonotype has at least ten counts. V and J are TRBV6-2 or TRBV6-3 and TRBJ2-5, with TRBD2 matching 7 bases. The CDR3 runs 15 residues. V trimming: 2 bases; J trimming: 4 bases; junction bases outside the gene matches: 7. CDR1 is MNHEY, CDR2 SVGEGT, per germline. CDR3 in DNA: TGTGCCAGCAGTTACGCCCTAGCGGCATCAGAGACCCAGTACTTC. Protein: CASSYALAASETQYF.

This clonotype has a count of ten or more. J is TRBJ2-7 and V is TRBV29-1, with 10 nucleotides matching TRBD2. The J segment lost 0 bases and the V segment lost 6 bases, leaving 5 bases of the junction unmatched. The germline V gene encodes CDR1 SQVTM and CDR2 ANQGSEA. There are 14 residues in the CDR3. The CDR3: CSVVGLAASYEQYF. CDR3 nucleotides: TGCAGCGTAGTCGGACTAGCGGCCTCCTACGAGCAGTACTTC.

By share, this clonotype counts as medium-sized. In DNA, the CDR3 is TGTGCCAGCAGCCCCGTTGGGGGGGCTGAAGATACGCAGTATTTT. Translated: CASSPVGGAEDTQYF. V gene TRBV14 combines with J gene TRBJ2-3; the D gene is possibly TRBD2 (7 bases). The CDR3 consists of 15 residues. The germline V and J ends were trimmed by 4 bases and 5 bases, with 16 bases remaining between them. Germline CDR1 is SGHDN and CDR2 is FVKESK.

A word on this clonotype: A clone one base away is much larger, so this may be a read error. The rearrangement joins TRBV24-1 to TRBJ2-1; TRBD2 matches 8 bases. Per germline, CDR1 KGHDR and CDR2 SFDVKD. The CDR3 is 16 residues long. The CDR3 loop reads CATSDLAGATYNEQSF. The CDR3 bases are TGTGCCACCAGTGATTTAGCGGGAGCCACCTACAATGAGCAGTCCTTC.

This clonotype has just a few counts. This sequence may be a read error, since a much larger clone differs from it by one base. The rearrangement joins TRBV30 to TRBJ2-7; no firm D call. The CDR3 covers 12 residues. CDR1 GTSNPN and CDR2 SVGIG come from the germline V gene (reference sequence). Trimming cost V 0 bases and J 5 bases, with 8 bases left between them. CDR3 sequence: CAWSVLTHEQYF. The CDR3 DNA reads TGTGCCTGGAGTGTCCTTACCCACGAGCAGTACTTC.

In regard to this clonotype: One end of the junction is discordant with germline, which a read error may explain. The rearrangement joins TRBV5-4 to TRBJ2-2, with 10 bases that match TRBD1. CDR3 length: 16 residues. Germline lookup yields CDR1 SGHNT and CDR2 YYREEE (reference sequence). The CDR3 coding sequence is TGTGCCAGCAACTTGGACAGGGGGGTGGACACCGGGGAGCTGTTTTTT. It encodes CASNLDRGVDTGELFF.

This clonotype was recorded many times. The chain joins TRBV10-3 to TRBJ1-5, with D tentatively TRBD1 (6 bases). Germline V lookup: CDR1 ENHRY, CDR2 SYGVKD. Trimming removed 11 bases from V and 1 base from J, with 18 bases in between. This CDR3 comprises 15 residues. The CDR3 loop is CAAGGGAVSNQPQHF. CDR3 DNA: TGTGCCGCCGGCGGGGGGGCGGTAAGCAATCAGCCCCAGCATTTT.

The chain uses TRBV11-1 and TRBJ2-1; no definite D call. This CDR3 is 12 amino acids long. Germline values: CDR1 SGHAT, CDR2 FQDESV (reference sequence). The V and J ends lost 1 base and 8 bases respectively, with 6 bases between them. The CDR3 sequence is CASSLDPHEQFF. The CDR3 coding sequence is TGTGCCAGCAGCTTAGACCCCCATGAGCAGTTCTTC.